Shown below are 3 T cell receptor beta chains from a single sample sequenced in a study of early T cells in non-severe SARS-CoV-2 infection. TCRdb independently ran MiXCR on the 5' RACE reads; one entry per CDR3 protein. Among some 80,000 distinct CDR3 sequences listed, around 9.3% were seen once. This specimen was whole blood, taken at baseline. The source is an adult who was a healthcare worker with PCR-confirmed SARS-CoV-2 infection or an uninfected control (not recorded which).

CDR3 DNA sequence: TGCGCCAGCAGTGAGGGGCGGCTAGCGAATGCCTACGAGCAGTACTTC. Amino acids: CASSEGRLANAYEQYF. This rearrangement joins TRBV10-2 to TRBJ2-7, with D maybe TRBD2 (6 bases). CDR3 length equals 16 residues. From germline, CDR1 is WSHSY and CDR2 SAAADI. Trimming took 2 bases from V and 2 from J, leaving 16 bases between them.

A few counts support this clonotype. The chain recombines TRBV7-2 with TRBJ2-7, with 12 bases identical to TRBD2. Germline assignment: CDR1 SGHTA and CDR2 FQGNSA. The CDR3 extends over 13 amino acids. J lost 12 bases, V lost 4 bases, and 7 bases had no gene match. CDR3 nucleotide sequence: TGTGCCAGCAGCTCAGGACTAGCGGGAAATGCGTACTTC. This translates into CASSSGLAGNAYF.

The rearrangement links TRBV2 to TRBJ2-2; D is undetermined. The germline CDR1 and CDR2 sequences are SNHLY and FYNNEI. The CDR3 runs 16 residues. V gave up 1 base and J gave up 2 bases, with 11 bases separating them. The CDR3 DNA sequence: TGTGCCAGCAGTGAAGTCGGGCTATCCAACACCGGGGAGCTGTTTTTT. It is translated as CASSEVGLSNTGELFF. Complete variable domain (other parts from reference TRBV2 and TRBJ2-2): EPEVTQTPSHQVTQMGQEVILRCVPISNHLYFYWYRQILGQKVEFLVSFYNNEISEKSEIFDDQFSVERPDGSNFTLKIRSTKLEDSAMYFCASSEVGLSNTGELFFGEGSRLTVL.